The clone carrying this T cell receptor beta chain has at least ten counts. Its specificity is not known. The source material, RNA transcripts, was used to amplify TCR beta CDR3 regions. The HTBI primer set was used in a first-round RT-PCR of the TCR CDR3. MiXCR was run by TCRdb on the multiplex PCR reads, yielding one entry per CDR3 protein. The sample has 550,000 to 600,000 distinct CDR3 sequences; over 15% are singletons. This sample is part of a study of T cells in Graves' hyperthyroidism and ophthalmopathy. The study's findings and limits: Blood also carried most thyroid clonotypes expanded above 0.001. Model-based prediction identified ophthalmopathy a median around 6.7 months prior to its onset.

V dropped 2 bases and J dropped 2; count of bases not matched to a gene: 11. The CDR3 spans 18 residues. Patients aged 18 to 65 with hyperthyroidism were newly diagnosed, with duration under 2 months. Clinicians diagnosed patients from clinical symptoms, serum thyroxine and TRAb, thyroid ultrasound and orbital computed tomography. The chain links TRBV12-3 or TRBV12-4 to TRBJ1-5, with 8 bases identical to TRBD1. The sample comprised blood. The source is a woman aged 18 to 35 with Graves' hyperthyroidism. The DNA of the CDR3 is TGTGCCAGCAGTTTAATCGGACAGGGCTCTATCGGCAATCAGCCCCAGCATTTT. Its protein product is CASSLIGQGSIGNQPQHF.